This passage covers 31 T cell receptor beta chains from one sample sequenced in a study of shared clonotypes between healthy human individuals. TCRdb's copy holds only in-frame clones and misses some; the assay was immunoSEQ multiplex PCR. The data hold 2 million to 2.5 million clones, with approximately 94% observed a single time. Material for sequencing was naive CD4+ T cells sorted from blood. Subset reported: CD45RA+ positively selected. Receptors originate from a man younger than 35 in good health.

This rearrangement joins TRBV6-5 to TRBJ1-1; 9 bases are shared with TRBD1. The length of the CDR3 is 15 residues. CDR1 and CDR2 (germline): MNHEY, SVGAGI. After removal of 4 bases from V and 4 bases from J, the junction contained 7 bases not matched to a gene. In DNA form, the CDR3 reads TGTGCCAGCAGTTCCTACAGGGGGCAAGGCACTGAAGCTTTCTTT. It specifies CASSSYRGQGTEAFF.

The CDR3 loop reads CASSPIGSYEQYF. The CDR3 DNA reads TGTGCCAGCAGCCCCATTGGCTCCTACGAGCAGTACTTC. The chain joins TRBV6-1 to TRBJ2-7; D is ambiguous. CDR1 is MNHNS and CDR2 is SASEGT in the germline V gene. Trimming removed 6 bases at V and 0 bases at J, with 9 bases between. CDR3 length equals 13 residues.

The chain couples TRBV5-4 to TRBJ1-2, with 7 bases that match TRBD1. V lost 0 bases and J lost 2; bases outside the gene matches: 10. Germline-derived CDR1 and CDR2 are SGHNT and YYREEE (reference sequence). The CDR3 totals 17 residues. The CDR3 DNA is TGTGCCAGCAGCTTGGGGGGACAGTTAGTTGTCAACTATGGCTACACCTTC. It is translated as CASSLGGQLVVNYGYTF.

The rearrangement links TRBV11-2 to TRBJ1-5; possible D gene TRBD1, 5 bases. The V gene lost 5 bases and the J gene lost 7 bases, with 15 bases spanning the gap. The CDR3 contains 14 residues. The germline CDR1 and CDR2 sequences are SGHAT and FQNNGV. CDR3 nucleotide sequence: TGTGCCAGCAGCCCGCAGGGTCCCACCCAGCCCCAGCATTTT. Translation gives CASSPQGPTQPQHF.

The gene calls are TRBV10-3 and TRBJ2-1, with 10 bases aligning to TRBD1. The CDR3 length is 14 residues. V lost 4 bases to trimming and J lost 7 bases; unmatched junction nucleotides: 4. Germline-derived CDR1 and CDR2 are ENHRY and SYGVKD. CDR3 in amino acids: CAISAGTGVNEQFF. The CDR3 DNA is TGTGCCATCAGTGCCGGGACAGGGGTAAATGAGCAGTTCTTC.

This chain connects TRBV14 to TRBJ2-4; either TRBD1 or TRBD2 may supply D (5 bases each). This CDR3 region has 20 residues. CDR1 is SGHDN, CDR2 FVKESK, per germline. Trimming took off 0 bases at V and 0 bases at J, with 21 bases between the two ends. The CDR3 DNA is TGTGCCAGCAGCCAAGATATCTGGGGGAGACTGACTCTAGCCAAAAACATTCAGTACTTC. As protein: CASSQDIWGRLTLAKNIQYF. The whole variable domain, remainder taken from reference TRBV14 and TRBJ2-4, is EAGVTQFPSHSVIEKGQTVTLRCDPISGHDNLYWYRRVMGKEIKFLLHFVKESKQDESGMPNNRFLAERTGGTYSTLKVQPAELEDSGVYFCASSQDIWGRLTLAKNIQYFGAGTRLSVL.

V usage is TRBV18 and J usage is TRBJ1-1, with D maybe TRBD1 (5 bases). Looked up from germline, CDR1 is KGHSH and CDR2 is LQKENI. The CDR3 runs to 15 residues. Trimming took 0 bases from V and 5 from J, leaving 13 bases between them. CDR3 residues: CASSPPAGWGTEAFF. CDR3 nucleotides: TGTGCCAGCTCACCACCGGCGGGGTGGGGGACTGAAGCTTTCTTT. Based on the CDR3 plus reference TRBV18 and TRBJ1-1, the full variable domain is NAGVMQNPRHLVRRRGQEARLRCSPMKGHSHVYWYRQLPEEGLKFMVYLQKENIIDESGMPKERFSAEFPKEGPSILRIQQVVRGDSAAYFCASSPPAGWGTEAFFGQGTRLTVV.

A single count supports this clone. The rearrangement uses TRBV5-6 and TRBJ1-3; D is ambiguous. The V end lost 4 bases, the J end lost 4 bases, and 21 bases lay between the germline ends. Germline values: CDR1 SGHDT, CDR2 YYEEEE. CDR3 length equals 17 residues. CDR3 nucleotide sequence: TGTGCCAGCAGCGGGCGTACAATGGGGTCGAGCGGAAACACCATATATTTT. Protein sequence: CASSGRTMGSSGNTIYF.

The J gene is TRBJ1-1, the V gene TRBV6-6; D is unclear. The CDR3 contains 12 residues. Germline V gene sequence: CDR1 MNHNY, CDR2 SVGAGI (reference sequence). V lost 7 bases and J 1 base, leaving 7 bases between the germline ends. The CDR3 DNA reads as TGTGCCAGCACTCCCTCGAACACTGAAGCTTTCTTT. It specifies CASTPSNTEAFF.

The chain joins TRBV9 to TRBJ1-5; D possibly corresponds to TRBD1 (5 bases). V shed 6 bases and J shed 4 bases, with 17 bases lying between them. Germline assignment: CDR1 SGDLS and CDR2 YYNGEE. The CDR3 has 15 residues. The CDR3 nucleotides are TGTGCCAGCACCCCTGGCGGGGGGGAAAATCAGCCCCAGCATTTT. Translation gives CASTPGGGENQPQHF.

V is TRBV7-2 and J is TRBJ1-2, with D uncertain. V dropped 2 bases and J dropped 0 bases, with 10 bases sitting between them. Germline-derived CDR1 and CDR2 are SGHTA and FQGNSA. The CDR3 has 15 amino acids. Written as DNA, the CDR3 is TGTGCCAGCAGCTTAACGGCTGATCCTAACTATGGCTACACCTTC. It codes for CASSLTADPNYGYTF. Supplemented by reference TRBV7-2 and TRBJ1-2, the full variable domain reads GAGVSQSPSNKVTEKGKDVELRCDPISGHTALYWYRQSLGQGLEFLIYFQGNSAPDKSGLPSDRFSAERTGGSVSTLTIQRTQQEDSAVYLCASSLTADPNYGYTFGSGTRLTVV.

V usage is TRBV19 and J usage is TRBJ1-1; a weak D match, TRBD1 (5 bases). This CDR3 has 14 residues. V dropped 8 bases and J dropped 1 base, with 14 bases sitting between them. Germline values: CDR1 LNHDA, CDR2 SQIVND (reference sequence). The CDR3: CASGGDWKNTEAFF. In DNA, the CDR3 is TGTGCCAGTGGGGGGGACTGGAAGAACACTGAAGCTTTCTTT.

This chain joins TRBV18 and TRBJ1-6; D gene uncertain. The germline CDR1 and CDR2 sequences are KGHSH and LQKENI. V lost 2 bases to trimming and J lost 0 bases, with 8 bases between them. CDR3 length: 16 amino acids. Here the CDR3 DNA reads TGTGCCAGCTCACCAGTGGTGAGCTCCTATAATTCACCCCTCCACTTT. This codes for CASSPVVSSYNSPLHF. The full variable domain, rest sourced from reference TRBV18 and TRBJ1-6, is NAGVMQNPRHLVRRRGQEARLRCSPMKGHSHVYWYRQLPEEGLKFMVYLQKENIIDESGMPKERFSAEFPKEGPSILRIQQVVRGDSAAYFCASSPVVSSYNSPLHFGNGTRLTVT.

The rearrangement links TRBV5-4 to TRBJ2-1; 14 bases fit TRBD2. Trimming removed 4 bases from V and 2 bases from J; junction bases left unmatched: 11. The CDR3 spans 19 residues. Germline values: CDR1 SGHNT, CDR2 YYREEE (reference sequence). In DNA, the CDR3 is TGTGCCAGCAGCCCCCCCGGGACTAGCGGGAGTGGGGCCTACAATGAGCAGTTCTTC. Its translation: CASSPPGTSGSGAYNEQFF.

The chain combines TRBV9 with TRBJ2-7; perhaps TRBD1 as D (6 bases). The CDR3 loop spans 16 amino acids. Germline CDR1 SGDLS, CDR2 YYNGEE. Trimming cost V 0 bases and J 0 bases, with 13 bases left between them. The CDR3 DNA is TGTGCCAGCAGCGTAGCTGGGGGCTTTAGCTCCTACGAGCAGTACTTC. This encodes CASSVAGGFSSYEQYF.

The V call is TRBV19, the J call TRBJ2-2, with TRBD2 matching over 7 bases. The CDR3 spans 16 residues. Germline V gene sequence: CDR1 LNHDA, CDR2 SQIVND (reference sequence). The V and J ends lost 3 bases and 4 bases, in that order; junction bases with no gene match: 8. This chain's CDR3 is CASSIPSGGVTGELFF. The CDR3 nucleotides are TGTGCCAGTAGTATCCCTAGCGGAGGGGTCACCGGGGAGCTGTTTTTT.

The V and J genes are TRBV28 and TRBJ1-2; D gene ambiguous. CDR1 is MDHEN, CDR2 SYDVKM, per germline. The V end lost 5 bases, the J end lost 0 bases, and 16 bases lay between the germline ends. CDR3 length equals 16 residues. Here the CDR3 reads CASSTFGAGTNYGYTF. The CDR3 DNA reads as TGTGCCAGCAGTACCTTTGGAGCAGGCACTAACTATGGCTACACCTTC.

J is TRBJ1-5 and V is TRBV9, with unresolved D. CDR1 SGDLS and CDR2 YYNGEE come from the germline V gene. The CDR3 has 13 amino acids. V lost 2 bases to trimming and J lost 5 bases, with 8 bases between them. CDR3 sequence reads: CASSVGLDQPQHF. In nucleotides, the CDR3 is TGTGCCAGCAGCGTTGGCCTGGATCAGCCCCAGCATTTT.

The rearrangement links TRBV11-2 to TRBJ2-1, with a possible D match to TRBD2 (6 bases). The CDR3 totals 15 residues. Germline CDR1 and CDR2: SGHAT and FQNNGV. The V end lost 5 bases, the J end lost 6 bases, and 17 bases lay between the germline ends. The DNA for the CDR3 is TGTGCCAGCAGCACAACGGGTCTAGCGTCCAATGAGCAGTTCTTC. This codes for CASSTTGLASNEQFF.

This clone appeared once. V gene TRBV28 combines with J gene TRBJ2-3; tentative D call: TRBD2 (5 bases). The CDR3 spans 17 residues. Deletions cut 6 bases from V and 6 bases from J, with 25 bases between. The germline gives CDR1 MDHEN, CDR2 SYDVKM. The CDR3 region is CASSPYDWGVSADTQYF. The CDR3, as DNA: TGTGCCAGCAGCCCCTATGACTGGGGAGTTTCGGCGGATACGCAGTATTTT.

The CDR3 here is CASSDSSGTPTYNEQFF. Written as DNA, the CDR3 is TGTGCCAGCAGTGACTCGTCCGGGACTCCTACATACAATGAGCAGTTCTTC. The chain uses TRBV6-4 and TRBJ2-1, with D possibly matching TRBD2 (6 bases). The CDR3 length is 17 residues. V lost 0 bases to trimming and J lost 4 bases, with 16 bases between them. Germline assignment: CDR1 MRHNA and CDR2 SNTAGT.

The rearrangement links TRBV10-3 to TRBJ2-1; D gene unclear. Germline CDR1 reads ENHRY; CDR2 reads SYGVKD. Trimming left V 0 bases short and J 0 bases short, with 9 bases between. This CDR3 has 16 residues. CDR3 DNA sequence: TGTGCCATCAGTGAGTCCGGCGGCTACTCCTACAATGAGCAGTTCTTC. The encoded protein is CAISESGGYSYNEQFF.

The CDR3: CATSGPQGYYGYTF. CDR3 coding DNA: TGTGCCACCAGCGGACCCCAGGGATACTATGGCTACACCTTC. V usage is TRBV15 and J usage is TRBJ1-2, with D possibly matching TRBD1 (5 bases). The CDR3 is 14 amino acids. Per germline, CDR1 LNHNV and CDR2 YYDKDF (reference sequence). V gave up 5 bases and J gave up 3 bases, with 13 bases separating them.

The CDR3 reads CASSRGRPLQQYEQYF. Here the CDR3 DNA reads TGTGCCAGCAGCCGCGGACGGCCACTTCAACAATACGAGCAGTACTTC. The chain has TRBV14 and TRBJ2-7; D is undetermined. The germline gives CDR1 SGHDN, CDR2 FVKESK. The ends were cut back, 4 bases at V and 4 bases at J, with 20 bases in the middle. This CDR3 spans 16 amino acids.

CDR3 bases: TGTGCCAGCAGTGCGACGGGGGTCACTGAAGCTTTCTTT. Translation gives CASSATGVTEAFF. The gene calls are TRBV27 and TRBJ1-1; D might be TRBD1 (5 bases). CDR1 MNHEY and CDR2 SMNVEV come from the germline V gene (reference sequence). The CDR3 covers 13 residues. Trimming shortened V by 5 bases and J by 4 bases, and 11 bases separated the two germline ends.

As for this clone: Germline and junction disagree at one end, which may indicate a read error. J is TRBJ1-1 and V is TRBV30; D gene ambiguous. The CDR3 is made up of 12 amino acids. Germline loops: CDR1 GTSNPN, CDR2 SVGIG (reference sequence). The CDR3 spells CAWAPEDRAIYF. CDR3 sequence (DNA): TGTGCCTGGGCACCGGAGGACCGGGCGATCTACTTT.

V gene TRBV7-2 combines with J gene TRBJ2-6, with 8 bases aligning to TRBD1. J lost 4 bases, V lost 5 bases, and 7 bases had no gene match. Germline V gene lookup returns CDR1 SGHTA and CDR2 FQGNSA. The length of the CDR3 is 16 residues. CDR3 protein: CASSSETGVGANVLTF. The DNA for the CDR3 is TGTGCCAGCAGCAGCGAGACAGGGGTAGGGGCCAACGTCCTGACTTTC.

This chain joins TRBV28 and TRBJ1-6; D gene uncertain. This CDR3 has 12 residues. Germline V gives CDR1 MDHEN, CDR2 SYDVKM. V was trimmed by 5 bases and J by 9 bases, leaving 8 bases between them. The CDR3 bases are TGTGCCAGCAGTGAAGGGCTTTCACCCCTCCACTTT. Translated, it gives CASSEGLSPLHF.

The rearrangement uses TRBV11-2 and TRBJ2-7, with TRBD1 matching over 9 bases. The junction had 8 bases not matched to a gene; V was cut back by 0 bases and J by 2 bases. The CDR3 spans 17 residues. In germline, CDR1 is SGHAT, CDR2 FQNNGV. Written as DNA, the CDR3 is TGTGCCAGCAGCTTAGAGGTCCCGGGACAGGGCACCTACGAGCAGTACTTC. This encodes CASSLEVPGQGTYEQYF.

The rearrangement links TRBV10-3 to TRBJ2-7, with D possibly called TRBD1 or TRBD2 (5 bases each). This CDR3 spans 15 amino acids. The germline V gene has CDR1 ENHRY and CDR2 SYGVKD. V was shortened by 8 bases and J by 0 bases, with 17 bases between the two germline ends. CDR3 DNA: TGTGCCATCGGGAAGGGGACGATGAGCTCCTACGAGCAGTACTTC. It codes for CAIGKGTMSSYEQYF.

V usage is TRBV5-6 and J usage is TRBJ1-3; a possible D gene is TRBD1 (6 bases). V lost 4 bases and J 4 bases, leaving 12 bases between the germline ends. CDR1 is SGHDT, CDR2 YYEEEE, per germline. This CDR3 contains 14 residues. The DNA for the CDR3 is TGTGCCAGCAGCCTCAGGGGCGGAGGAAACACCATATATTTT. It codes for CASSLRGGGNTIYF.